This T cell receptor (beta chain) stems from a study of blood T cell repertoires in COVID-19. On the study more broadly: PBMCs, B-cell-depleted T cells, or T cells provided the cDNA or gDNA that made up the material.

TCRdb's copy holds only in-frame clones and misses some; the assay was immunoSEQ multiplex PCR. This table has 310,000 or so clones, approximately 90% appearing once. Trimming took 2 bases from V and 10 from J, leaving 11 bases between them. This CDR3 spans 13 amino acids. This TCR was sampled from a woman in her 30s who had recovered from COVID-19. The V call is TRBV12-3 or TRBV12-4, the J call TRBJ1-4; no reliable D call. Sequenced: PBMCs or T cells enriched from blood (not recorded which). The CDR3 DNA sequence: TGTGCCAGCAGTTTAAAACAAAGCGGAAAACTGTTTTTT. Encoded protein: CASSLKQSGKLFF.